The next 23 T cell receptor beta chains were all read from a single sample in a study of blood T cell repertoires in COVID-19. The method was immunoSEQ multiplex PCR; TCRdb's version includes in-frame clones alone and lacks a portion of them. The sample includes 220,000 or so clones, 80% of them seen just once. The sequenced sample was peripheral blood. The receptors shown here come from a woman between 70 and 85 years old with acute or convalescent COVID-19.

This chain connects TRBV4-1 to TRBJ2-7, with 9 bases that match TRBD2. The V and J ends lost 0 bases and 4 bases, in that order; junction bases with no gene match: 7. The CDR3 spans 16 residues. Per the germline V gene, CDR1 is MGHRA and CDR2 is YSYEKL. The CDR3 reads CASSQDRSSGRYEQYF. In DNA form, the CDR3 reads TGCGCCAGCAGCCAAGATCGTTCGAGCGGGAGGTACGAGCAGTACTTC.

V gene TRBV25-1 combines with J gene TRBJ2-7; 12 nucleotides align to TRBD2. CDR3 length: 15 residues. V was clipped by 4 bases and J by 5 bases; unmatched bases: 6. The germline gives CDR1 MGHDK, CDR2 SYGVNS. The CDR3: CASSGRLAGDHEQYF. The CDR3 bases are TGTGCCAGCAGTGGCCGACTAGCGGGAGACCACGAGCAGTACTTC.

As DNA, the CDR3 is TGTGCCAGCAGTTTAAATAGGGGTCAGGGGCAGCCCCAGCATTTT. Residues: CASSLNRGQGQPQHF. This chain connects TRBV28 to TRBJ1-5, with TRBD1 as a possible D gene (6 bases). Trimming shortened V by 2 bases and J by 7 bases, and 15 bases separated the two germline ends. Per germline, CDR1 MDHEN and CDR2 SYDVKM. The CDR3 has 15 residues.

The chain is built from TRBV6-5 and TRBJ1-1, with D tentatively TRBD1 (6 bases). Germline V gene lookup returns CDR1 MNHEY and CDR2 SVGAGI. The CDR3 runs 13 residues. V lost 10 bases and J lost 8, with 20 bases in between. CDR3 bases: TGTGCCACCCAGTTGACTGTGGGGACAGAAGCTTTCTTT. It codes for CATQLTVGTEAFF.

The chain joins TRBV3-1 (or the pseudogene TRBV3-2) to TRBJ2-7; a possible D gene is TRBD2 (6 bases). This CDR3 is 14 amino acids long. Germline V lookup: CDR1 LGHDT, CDR2 YNNKEL (reference sequence). V shed 4 bases and J shed 4 bases, with 14 bases lying between them. This chain's CDR3 is CASSLRGAVYEQYF. CDR3 DNA: TGTGCCAGCAGCCTCCGCGGGGCCGTGTACGAGCAGTACTTC.

The chain employs TRBV6-5 and TRBJ1-6, with 8 bases lining up with TRBD1. The CDR3 loop spans 15 amino acids. Germline-derived CDR1 and CDR2 are MNHEY and SVGAGI. V lost 5 bases, J lost 10 bases, and 10 bases stayed unmatched. The CDR3 is CASSTGQGVGSPLHF. DNA of the CDR3: TGTGCCAGCAGTACCGGACAGGGAGTGGGATCACCCCTCCACTTT.

This sequence joins TRBV3-1 (or the pseudogene TRBV3-2) and TRBJ1-1, with no clear D. This CDR3 comprises 14 residues. Germline loops: CDR1 LGHDT, CDR2 YNNKEL (reference sequence). Trimming stripped 2 bases from V and 5 bases from J, with 12 bases between. In DNA form, the CDR3 reads TGTGCCAGCAGCCAAAATCCGGGGAGGACTGAAGCTTTCTTT. Protein product: CASSQNPGRTEAFF.

The chain employs TRBV19 and TRBJ2-5, with D perhaps TRBD2 (5 bases). Per germline, CDR1 LNHDA and CDR2 SQIVND (reference sequence). V lost 3 bases to trimming and J lost 4 bases, with 12 bases between them. This CDR3 is built from 14 residues. The CDR3 nucleotides read TGTGCCAGTAGTATCCCCGGGAAGGGAGAGACCCAGTACTTC. Protein: CASSIPGKGETQYF.

This clone was recorded a few times. This chain uses TRBV19 with TRBJ2-3, with 8 bases aligning to TRBD1. CDR1 LNHDA and CDR2 SQIVND come from the germline V gene (reference sequence). The J segment lost 6 bases and the V segment lost 1 base, leaving 9 bases of the junction unmatched. The CDR3 runs to 16 residues. CDR3 sequence (DNA): TGTGCCAGTAGTATAGTCCTGGCAGGGGGCGCGGATACGCAGTATTTT. It is translated as CASSIVLAGGADTQYF.

V gene TRBV2 combines with J gene TRBJ1-6; maybe TRBD1 (6 bases). The V end was cut by 1 base, the J end by 10 bases, with 14 bases between. CDR1 is SNHLY and CDR2 is FYNNEI in the germline V gene. There are 15 residues in the CDR3. The CDR3 DNA is TGTGCCAGCAGTGAAGAGGCAGGGGATAGGTCACCCCTCCACTTT. Translating it yields CASSEEAGDRSPLHF.

The CDR3 DNA reads as TGTGCCAGCAGCTTAAACGAGGGGGCCGCCTACAATGAGCAGTTCTTC. Its translation: CASSLNEGAAYNEQFF. This sequence joins TRBV7-8 and TRBJ2-1; 7 bases align to TRBD1. The ends lost 2 bases at V and 2 bases at J; junction bases unmatched: 6. CDR1 is SGHVS, CDR2 FQNEAQ, per germline. The CDR3 contains 16 residues.

The rearrangement uses TRBV18 and TRBJ1-1, with D hard to call. The V end was cut by 3 bases, the J end by 4 bases, with 18 bases between. This CDR3 has 16 amino acids. Looked up from germline, CDR1 is KGHSH and CDR2 is LQKENI. CDR3: CASSPPWASKGTEAFF. The CDR3 bases are TGTGCCAGCTCACCCCCTTGGGCGAGTAAAGGCACTGAAGCTTTCTTT.

Here the CDR3 reads CASNMADGKLFF. In nucleotides, the CDR3 is TGTGCCAGCAATATGGCGGATGGAAAACTGTTTTTT. This chain joins TRBV2 and TRBJ1-4; no reliable D call. This CDR3 is 12 amino acids long. The germline gives CDR1 SNHLY, CDR2 FYNNEI. Trimming pared 7 bases from V and 10 bases from J, leaving 13 bases between. The full variable domain, in which reference TRBV2 and TRBJ1-4 provide the parts outside the CDR3, is EPEVTQTPSHQVTQMGQEVILRCVPISNHLYFYWYRQILGQKVEFLVSFYNNEISEKSEIFDDQFSVERPDGSNFTLKIRSTKLEDSAMYFCASNMADGKLFFGSGTQLSVL.

The chain uses TRBV5-4 and TRBJ2-1; 8 bases are shared with TRBD1. The ends lost 0 bases at V and 3 bases at J; junction bases unmatched: 2. The CDR3 is 15 amino acids. In germline, CDR1 is SGHNT, CDR2 YYREEE (reference sequence). The CDR3: CASSLDRGNYNEQFF. As DNA, the CDR3 is TGTGCCAGCAGCTTGGACAGGGGGAACTACAATGAGCAGTTCTTC.

The rearrangement uses TRBV28 and TRBJ2-7; unclear D gene. Trimming cost V 2 bases and J 2 bases, with 13 bases left between them. Germline lookup yields CDR1 MDHEN and CDR2 SYDVKM. There are 15 residues in the CDR3. CDR3 region: CASSLEVRVPYEQYF. The CDR3 DNA follows: TGTGCCAGCAGTTTAGAGGTTCGAGTACCCTACGAGCAGTACTTC.

The CDR3 sequence is CASSLDSGYETQYF. The CDR3 bases are TGCGCCAGCAGCTTGGACTCGGGGTATGAGACCCAGTACTTC. The chain carries TRBV5-1 and TRBJ2-5, with a possible D match to TRBD2 (5 bases). The CDR3 consists of 14 residues. Deletions cut 0 bases from V and 5 bases from J, with 11 bases between. Germline CDR1 SGHRS, CDR2 YFSETQ.

In this sample, this clone turned up a few times. The chain recombines TRBV5-6 with TRBJ1-2, with 8 bases fitting TRBD1. The CDR3 consists of 14 residues. Looked up from germline, CDR1 is SGHDT and CDR2 is YYEEEE. With V trimmed by 2 bases and J by 4 bases, 4 bases remained unmatched. The CDR3 nucleotides read TGTGCCAGCAGCTTCGGGGACAGGCTCTATGGCTACACCTTC. Its protein is CASSFGDRLYGYTF.

This clone has a handful of counts. The V gene is TRBV27, the J gene TRBJ2-1; D is possibly TRBD1 (6 bases). This CDR3 is 13 amino acids long. From germline, CDR1 is MNHEY and CDR2 SMNVEV (reference sequence). Trimming removed 6 bases from V and 5 bases from J, with 11 bases in between. The CDR3 sequence: CASRGQIHNEQFF. CDR3 DNA: TGTGCCAGCAGAGGACAGATCCACAATGAGCAGTTCTTC.

This clone appeared a single time. The chain couples TRBV30 to TRBJ2-1; 9 bases fit TRBD1. The V and J ends lost 5 bases and 7 bases, in that order; junction bases with no gene match: 15. The length of the CDR3 is 16 residues. Germline V gives CDR1 GTSNPN, CDR2 SVGIG (reference sequence). As DNA, the CDR3 is TGTGCCTGGCAAAAACCGGGACAGGGACTTCGGAATGAGCAGTTCTTC. This codes for CAWQKPGQGLRNEQFF.

Concerning this clone itself: Other DNA variants within this sample encode the same CDR3. This chain links TRBV5-1 with TRBJ1-3, with D uncertain. This CDR3 has 15 amino acids. Germline V gene data show CDR1 as SGHRS and CDR2 as YFSETQ. V was shortened by 3 bases and J by 0 bases, with 10 bases between the two germline ends. CDR3 in amino acids: CASSWDGSSGNTIYF. The DNA for the CDR3 is TGCGCCAGCAGCTGGGATGGGAGCTCTGGAAACACCATATATTTT.

This chain uses TRBV7-2 with TRBJ1-5; 9 bases are shared with TRBD1. J gave up 6 bases and V 5 bases, and 8 bases lay outside the gene matches. The CDR3 contains 15 residues. Germline CDR1 and CDR2: SGHTA and FQGNSA. The CDR3 sequence: CASSLRQGGGQPQHF. DNA for the CDR3: TGTGCCAGCAGCCTACGACAGGGGGGAGGTCAGCCCCAGCATTTT.

The chain employs TRBV24-1 and TRBJ2-3, with 7 bases fitting TRBD2. Unmatched junction bases numbered 4, after V lost 5 bases and J lost 0 bases. CDR1 KGHDR and CDR2 SFDVKD come from the germline V gene. The CDR3 covers 15 residues. The CDR3 DNA follows: TGTGCCACCAGTGTGATAGCGGGTAGCACAGATACGCAGTATTTT. This codes for CATSVIAGSTDTQYF.

V and J are TRBV19 and TRBJ1-2; 8 positions agree with TRBD1. V gave up 8 bases and J gave up 8 bases; unmatched junction bases: 7. This CDR3 spans 12 amino acids. The germline V gene has CDR1 LNHDA and CDR2 SQIVND (reference sequence). The CDR3 is CASQGAGSGYTF. CDR3 nucleotide sequence: TGTGCCAGTCAGGGGGCAGGTTCCGGCTACACCTTC.